The clone carrying this TCR beta chain was observed many times. One junction end does not reproduce the germline sequence, and a read error may be involved. This sample was taken from a study of T cells after yellow fever vaccination. Points from the study as a whole: In post-booster samples, most primary-vaccination clones reappeared (approximately 95% CD4, roughly 88% CD8). It was the secondary response that reached its peak faster, day 5 versus 15, but it was weaker.

Germline V gives CDR1 SGHVS, CDR2 FQNEAQ. CDR3 size: 14 residues. TCRdb itself ran the 5' RACE reads through MiXCR, one entry per CDR3 protein. This sample has 50,000 or so distinct CDR3 sequences; 6.6% occur once, and the top ten carry 20% to 25%. The specimen comprised CD8+ T cells not binding an NS4B(214-222) dextramer, sorted from PBMCs, sampled approximately 47 days after the first yellow fever vaccination. This receptor was identified in a young man who received the YFV17D yellow fever vaccine. The chain carries TRBV7-8 and TRBJ2-1; D is possibly TRBD1 (5 bases). CDR3 coding DNA: TGCGCCAGCAGCCTAGGGGTTGGGCATAATGAGCAGTTCTTC. Amino acid sequence: CASSLGVGHNEQFF.